Presented here are 32 T cell receptor beta chains from one specimen sequenced in a study of beta chain features in type 1 diabetes (dated by TCRdb to the late 2010s). Preparation of the library involved the immunoSEQ multiplex PCR assay. The entire amount of isolated RNA was reverse transcribed using the High Capacity cDNA Reverse Transcription Kit, so the sequenced TCRB transcripts were expressed ones. This is the immuneACCESS table as TCRdb keeps it, with only in-frame sequences that have V and J called. A part of the clones is gone; compared with another copy, unresolved V genes explain less than half, and the rest is unexplained. Recorded for this sample are 250,000 to 350,000 clones; 11% to 15% of them occurred a single time. Of the sample, around 7% falls within the top ten clones. Specimen: central memory CD4+ T cells from blood. The receptors come from a man aged 30 to 45 in good health.

The chain combines TRBV5-1 with TRBJ2-7, with a weak D call TRBD1 (6 bases). V was pared by 3 bases and J by 1 base, with 11 bases between. The CDR3 totals 14 residues. Germline loops: CDR1 SGHRS, CDR2 YFSETQ. DNA for the CDR3: TGCGCCAGCAGCTCCAGGGGTGGATCCTACGAGCAGTACTTC. Protein: CASSSRGGSYEQYF. The full variable domain, rest sourced from reference TRBV5-1 and TRBJ2-7, is KAGVTQTPRYLIKTRGQQVTLSCSPISGHRSVSWYQQTPGQGLQFLFEYFSETQRNKGNFPGRFSGRQFSNSRSEMNVSTLELGDSALYLCASSSRGGSYEQYFGPGTRLTVT.

This clone was seen a handful of times. J is TRBJ1-5 and V is TRBV2; 11 bases match TRBD1. Trimming at V came to 8 bases and at J to 0 bases, leaving 6 bases not matched to a gene. Germline V CDR1 and CDR2: SNHLY, FYNNEI. The CDR3 sequence is 16 residues long. The chain's CDR3 is CASQEDRGPSNQPQHF. For the CDR3, the DNA is TGTGCCAGCCAGGAGGACAGGGGGCCTAGCAATCAGCCCCAGCATTTT.

This clone has only a few counts. This same CDR3 is encoded by further DNA sequences in the sample. The chain carries TRBV5-1 and TRBJ2-5; D is unresolved. The CDR3 has 12 amino acids. Germline V gene data show CDR1 as SGHRS and CDR2 as YFSETQ. V was shortened by 0 bases and J by 1 base, with 1 base between the two germline ends. This chain's CDR3 is CASSLGQETQYF. The CDR3 coding sequence is TGCGCCAGCAGCTTGGGCCAAGAGACCCAGTACTTC.

This chain connects TRBV7-2 to TRBJ1-1, with D unresolved. This CDR3 contains 16 residues. The germline gives CDR1 SGHTA, CDR2 FQGNSA. V shed 0 bases and J shed 1 base, with 12 bases lying between them. The CDR3 nucleotides read TGTGCCAGCAGCTTAGCGGCGTTCTCTGGGAACACTGAAGCTTTCTTT. Its translation: CASSLAAFSGNTEAFF.

This clone was found a few times. The CDR3 spells CASSRPRDSNEQFF. The CDR3 DNA follows: TGTGCCAGCAGCCGCCCTCGGGATAGTAATGAGCAGTTCTTC. The genes are TRBV6-5 and TRBJ2-1; a possible D gene is TRBD2 (5 bases). From germline, CDR1 is MNHEY and CDR2 SVGAGI. V lost 6 bases to trimming and J lost 7 bases, with 16 bases between them. The CDR3 spans 14 residues.

V gene TRBV6-5 combines with J gene TRBJ2-1; 12 bases map to TRBD2. The CDR3 extends over 15 amino acids. With 2 bases clipped from V and 9 bases from J, the junction kept 5 bases outside the gene matches. The germline V gene encodes CDR1 MNHEY and CDR2 SVGAGI. CDR3 sequence: CASSYLAGGLGEQFF. In nucleotides, the CDR3 is TGTGCCAGCAGTTACCTAGCGGGGGGGCTTGGTGAGCAGTTCTTC.

The sample holds a few counts of this clone. The chain links TRBV14 to TRBJ2-1, with D perhaps given as TRBD1 or TRBD2 (5 bases each). The CDR3 is made up of 15 amino acids. V was clipped by 4 bases and J by 3 bases, with 13 bases between them. Looked up from germline, CDR1 is SGHDN and CDR2 is FVKESK. The CDR3 sequence is CASSRLGALYNEQFF. As DNA, the CDR3 is TGTGCCAGCAGCCGGCTCGGGGCCCTCTACAATGAGCAGTTCTTC.

There are a few counts of this clone. The chain has TRBV5-1 and TRBJ2-1; 8 nucleotides align to TRBD2. V lost 0 bases, J lost 2 bases, and 4 bases stayed unmatched. The CDR3 runs 16 residues. Germline CDR1 SGHRS, CDR2 YFSETQ. CDR3: CASSLAETSAYNEQFF. CDR3 sequence (DNA): TGCGCCAGCAGCTTGGCTGAGACTAGCGCCTACAATGAGCAGTTCTTC.

This clone was detected only a few times. This rearrangement joins TRBV5-1 to TRBJ1-3; D not certain. Trimming cost V 4 bases and J 3 bases, with 11 bases left between them. CDR1 and CDR2 (germline): SGHRS, YFSETQ. This CDR3 comprises 14 residues. The CDR3 loop reads CASSQDMVGNTIYF. For the CDR3, the DNA is TGCGCCAGCAGCCAAGACATGGTTGGAAACACCATATATTTT.

The chain links TRBV7-2 to TRBJ2-2, with 8 bases that match TRBD1. Germline-derived CDR1 and CDR2 are SGHTA and FQGNSA. The junction had 9 bases not matched to a gene; V was cut back by 5 bases and J by 7 bases. The length of the CDR3 is 15 residues. CDR3 DNA: TGTGCCAGCAGCCCTAGGACAGGGCTACTCGGGGAGCTGTTTTTT. Amino acids: CASSPRTGLLGELFF.

This clone was counted only a few times. V usage is TRBV7-2 and J usage is TRBJ2-3; 7 bases fit TRBD2. Trimming at V came to 3 bases and at J to 4 bases, leaving 4 bases not matched to a gene. The CDR3 spans 14 residues. Per the germline V gene, CDR1 is SGHTA and CDR2 is FQGNSA. The CDR3 spells CASSLGSGSDTQYF. The CDR3 DNA reads as TGTGCCAGCAGCTTGGGTAGCGGGTCAGATACGCAGTATTTT.

A few counts support this clone. The rearrangement links TRBV29-1 to TRBJ1-1, with no clear D. Germline-derived CDR1 and CDR2 are SQVTM and ANQGSEA. CDR3 size: 12 residues. Trimming left V 2 bases short and J 1 base short, with 5 bases between. The CDR3 here is CSVEKTNTEAFF. CDR3 DNA: TGCAGCGTTGAAAAAACGAACACTGAAGCTTTCTTT.

The chain has TRBV6-6 and TRBJ2-7; D is unclear. V dropped 2 bases and J dropped 7 bases, with 9 bases sitting between them. The CDR3 has 12 residues. Looked up from germline, CDR1 is MNHNY and CDR2 is SVGAGI (reference sequence). The CDR3, as DNA: TGTGCCAGCAGTTACGAGGAGAGGGAGCAGTACGTC. It encodes CASSYEEREQYV.

Notes on this clone: Germline and junction disagree at one end, which may indicate a read error. V is TRBV7-9 and J is TRBJ2-2; D is perhaps TRBD1 (5 bases). CDR1 and CDR2 (germline): SEHNR, FQNEAQ (reference sequence). This CDR3 spans 14 amino acids. CDR3 nucleotides: TGTGCTAGCAGCCCCGGACAGAACACCGGGGAGCTGTTTTTT. It specifies CASSPGQNTGELFF.

This clone was seen a handful of times. The V and J genes are TRBV6-5 and TRBJ1-2; D gene unclear. This CDR3 is 11 amino acids long. The V end was cut by 4 bases, the J end by 1 base, with 1 base between. Germline loops: CDR1 MNHEY, CDR2 SVGAGI. CDR3 in amino acids: CASSFNYGYTF. For the CDR3, the DNA is TGTGCCAGCAGTTTTAACTATGGCTACACCTTC.

In its sample, this clone was seen a few times. Other DNA variants within this sample encode the same CDR3. The rearrangement uses TRBV5-1 and TRBJ1-6; D is ambiguous. The CDR3 contains 13 residues. From germline, CDR1 is SGHRS and CDR2 YFSETQ. V lost 0 bases to trimming and J lost 9 bases, with 7 bases between them. The CDR3 is CASSLDSGSPLHF. The CDR3 nucleotides read TGCGCCAGCAGCTTGGACTCCGGTTCACCCCTCCACTTT.

At least ten counts were recorded for this clone. The rearrangement links TRBV7-9 to TRBJ2-1; D remains unclear. The V end was cut by 5 bases, the J end by 9 bases, with 14 bases between. The germline V gene has CDR1 SEHNR and CDR2 FQNEAQ (reference sequence). This CDR3 region has 13 residues. As DNA, the CDR3 is TGTGCCAGCAGCCAATCGACGGTCGGTGAGCAGTTCTTC. The encoded protein is CASSQSTVGEQFF. Full variable domain (missing parts from reference TRBV7-9 and TRBJ2-1): DTGVSQNPRHKITKRGQNVTFRCDPISEHNRLYWYRQTLGQGPEFLTYFQNEAQLEKSRLLSDRFSAERPKGSFSTLEIQRTEQGDSAMYLCASSQSTVGEQFFGPGTRLTVL.

This clone has only a few counts. This chain links TRBV6-1 with TRBJ1-6; no clear D gene. Germline V gene data show CDR1 as MNHNS and CDR2 as SASEGT. This CDR3 is 12 amino acids long. Trimming left V 2 bases short and J 8 bases short, with 4 bases between. The CDR3 sequence is CASSERDSPLHF. CDR3 DNA: TGTGCCAGCAGTGAAAGGGATTCACCCCTCCACTTT.

This clone showed up just a few times. The chain couples TRBV15 to TRBJ2-5; D may be TRBD1 (6 bases). V shed 0 bases and J shed 4 bases, with 12 bases lying between them. Germline values: CDR1 LNHNV, CDR2 YYDKDF (reference sequence). This CDR3 spans 15 amino acids. CDR3 sequence (DNA): TGTGCCACCAGCAGAGATCAGGGGCGAGGAGAGACCCAGTACTTC. It specifies CATSRDQGRGETQYF.

The CDR3 reads CASSLALGTQYF. The DNA of the CDR3 is TGTGCCAGCAGCTTAGCGCTCGGTACGCAGTATTTT. The rearrangement uses TRBV11-1 and TRBJ2-3; D call uncertain. The CDR3 has 12 amino acids. CDR1 and CDR2 (germline): SGHAT, FQDESV (reference sequence). V lost 0 bases and J lost 8, with 6 bases in between.

This clone was recorded many times. The J gene is TRBJ1-6, the V gene TRBV21-1; the table's D call of TRBD1 was not tested on the DNA. TRBV21-1 is tagged as a pseudogene. The CDR3 covers 15 residues. The CDR3 sequence is CASKNRVAYNSPLHF. The CDR3 nucleotides are TGTGCCAGCAAGAACAGGGTGGCCTATAATTCACCCCTCCACTTT.

Many counts were recorded for this clone. This chain links TRBV7-9 with TRBJ1-5; D not resolved. Germline CDR1 SEHNR, CDR2 FQNEAQ (reference sequence). Trimming removed 8 bases at V and 5 bases at J, with 7 bases between. This CDR3 region has 11 residues. The CDR3: CASGWDQPQHF. For the CDR3, the DNA is TGTGCCAGCGGTTGGGATCAGCCCCAGCATTTT.

This clone was detected many times. The chain uses TRBV9 and TRBJ2-3, with D tentatively TRBD2 (5 bases). Germline CDR1 and CDR2: SGDLS and YYNGEE. CDR3 size: 17 residues. Deletions cut 4 bases from V and 2 bases from J, with 20 bases between. The CDR3 DNA reads as TGTGCCAGCAGCAGCAGCGTAGGAGGACCGAACACAGATACGCAGTATTTT. Translated, it gives CASSSSVGGPNTDTQYF. Full variable domain (outside the CDR3, taken from reference TRBV9 and TRBJ2-3): DSGVTQTPKHLITATGQRVTLRCSPRSGDLSVYWYQQSLDQGLQFLIQYYNGEERAKGNILERFSAQQFPDLHSELNLSSLELGDSALYFCASSSSVGGPNTDTQYFGPGTRLTVL.

This clone showed up just a few times. The chain recombines TRBV11-2 with TRBJ2-7, with 8 bases fitting TRBD2. CDR1 and CDR2 (germline): SGHAT, FQNNGV. There are 15 residues in the CDR3. Trimming removed 1 base from V and 1 base from J; junction bases left unmatched: 3. Here the CDR3 DNA reads TGTGCCAGCAGCTTAGGCGGGAGGCGGTCCTACGAGCAGTACGTC. Translation gives CASSLGGRRSYEQYV.

The J gene is TRBJ2-6, the V gene TRBV2; 7 nucleotides match TRBD1. The germline V gene has CDR1 SNHLY and CDR2 FYNNEI. Germline trimming cut 6 bases from V and 0 bases from J; bases unmatched to any gene: 11. The CDR3 length is 18 residues. The CDR3 coding sequence is TGTGCCAGCAGCTGGACAGGCGAGCTGAGCTCTGGGGCCAACGTCCTGACTTTC. Amino acid sequence: CASSWTGELSSGANVLTF.

This clone was counted ten times or more. This chain links TRBV9 with TRBJ1-2; D ambiguous. This CDR3 has 13 residues. The germline V and J ends were trimmed by 4 bases and 2 bases, with 9 bases remaining between them. Germline CDR1 reads SGDLS; CDR2 reads YYNGEE. The CDR3 DNA reads TGTGCCAGCAGCTTACCGGACAACTATGGCTACACCTTC. This translates into CASSLPDNYGYTF.

The chain links TRBV5-4 to TRBJ2-5; 10 bases align to TRBD1. Germline V lookup: CDR1 SGHNT, CDR2 YYREEE (reference sequence). Trimming removed 4 bases from V and 0 bases from J; junction bases left unmatched: 6. The CDR3 is 16 amino acids. DNA of the CDR3: TGTGCCAGCAGCCCGCGGACAGGGGGGTACCAAGAGACCCAGTACTTC. Translation: CASSPRTGGYQETQYF.

Many counts were recorded for this clone. This chain connects TRBV18 to TRBJ2-3; 12 bases agree with TRBD2. Germline loops: CDR1 KGHSH, CDR2 LQKENI. Trimming cost V 6 bases and J 14 bases; bases outside gene matches: 15. This CDR3 has 15 amino acids. The CDR3 DNA reads TGTGCCAGCTCGCCTACTAGCGGGAGGTCCCTCCAGCCGTATTTT. Amino acid sequence: CASSPTSGRSLQPYF.

V usage is TRBV29-1 and J usage is TRBJ2-1; D is perhaps TRBD2 (6 bases). Germline CDR1 SQVTM, CDR2 ANQGSEA. The length of the CDR3 is 15 residues. V was shortened by 6 bases and J by 4 bases, with 19 bases between the two germline ends. The CDR3: CSVRGSGSGYNEQFF. CDR3 bases: TGCAGCGTCAGAGGGAGTGGTAGCGGTTACAATGAGCAGTTCTTC.

The table lists this clone with many counts. V gene TRBV15 combines with J gene TRBJ2-7; the D is unclear. The germline V gene encodes CDR1 LNHNV and CDR2 YYDKDF (reference sequence). Trimming took 0 bases from V and 3 from J, leaving 3 bases between them. The CDR3 sequence is 12 residues long. CDR3 region: CATSRDNYEQYF. In nucleotides, the CDR3 is TGTGCCACCAGCAGAGACAACTACGAGCAGTACTTC.

The chain combines TRBV7-2 with TRBJ2-1; weak D call: TRBD2 (6 bases). Germline V gives CDR1 SGHTA, CDR2 FQGNSA. This CDR3 has 14 residues. V was cut by 5 bases and J by 8 bases, with 16 bases left in between. The CDR3 sequence is CASSPRGTIDEQFF. CDR3 nucleotide sequence: TGTGCCAGCAGCCCGCGGGGCACGATCGATGAGCAGTTCTTC.

The chain couples TRBV10-1 to TRBJ1-1; no firm D call. Per the germline V gene, CDR1 is WNHNN and CDR2 is SYGVQD (reference sequence). Trimming cost V 6 bases and J 1 base, with 6 bases left between them. CDR3 length equals 12 residues. The CDR3 loop reads CASRGPNTEAFF. The DNA for the CDR3 is TGCGCCAGCAGAGGGCCGAACACTGAAGCTTTCTTT.